Reported below is one T cell receptor beta chain. Antigen unknown. These data are taken from a study of glioma-infiltrating T cells after dendritic cell vaccination. Findings of the study overall: Higher pretreatment TIL content predicted longer progression-free time and survival.

Described time point: after dendritic cell vaccination, including at tumor progression/relapse. Only patients with spare fresh-frozen tumor and over two years of follow-up were included. The method was immunoSEQ multiplex PCR; TCRdb's version includes in-frame clones alone and lacks a portion of them. The sample includes approximately 50,000 clones, 85% of them seen just once. CDR1 is SEHNR, CDR2 FQNEAQ, per germline (reference sequence). The V gene lost 5 bases and the J gene lost 7 bases, with 17 bases spanning the gap. This CDR3 contains 14 residues. V gene TRBV7-9 combines with J gene TRBJ1-2; D unclear. The sequenced sample was blood, obtained after dendritic cell vaccination. The sequence was collected from a human donor with glioblastoma. The CDR3 loop is CASSQISSLSGYTF. The CDR3 bases are TGTGCCAGCAGCCAGATCAGTTCCTTAAGTGGCTACACCTTC. Complete variable domain (other parts from reference TRBV7-9 and TRBJ1-2): DTGVSQNPRHKITKRGQNVTFRCDPISEHNRLYWYRQTLGQGPEFLTYFQNEAQLEKSRLLSDRFSAERPKGSFSTLEIQRTEQGDSAMYLCASSQISSLSGYTFGSGTRLTVV.